A selection of T cell receptor beta chains follows, all from one sample in a study of regulatory T cells in long-lasting Graves disease. TCRdb redid the calling of the multiplex PCR reads with MiXCR, one entry per CDR3 protein. The data show approximately 440,000 distinct CDR3 sequences, about a quarter seen once. This specimen was peripheral blood mononuclear cells (PBMCs), taken when the disease was refractory, from a patient treated with antithyroid drugs. These TCRs come from a female donor with Graves disease. The conserved cysteine and the conserved F or W are not part of the CDR3 here. The D gene is left open where the match is weak.

j_call d_call v_call cdr3_aa
TRBJ2-2 TRBD2 TRBV12-3/TRBV12-4 ASRKPGLANTGELF
TRBJ2-5 TRBD2 TRBV20-1 SATPTAGGEGETQY
TRBJ2-1 NA TRBV7-2 ASSPRTGRSNEQF
TRBJ1-6 NA TRBV30 AWEDPPGSPLH
TRBJ1-6 NA TRBV2 ASSEARRLGSPLH
TRBJ2-1 TRBD2 TRBV3-1 ASSPRLAGGNEQF
TRBJ2-2 TRBD1 TRBV13 ASSQEQGAAGELF
TRBJ1-6 NA TRBV19 ASSIGTSYNSPLH
TRBJ2-7 TRBD1 TRBV5-4 ASSRPGQGLGGAYEQY
TRBJ2-1 NA TRBV2 ASMRNEQF
TRBJ2-7 NA TRBV28 ASLGVSYEQY
TRBJ1-5 TRBD1 TRBV4-1 ASSPGTGLQPQH
TRBJ2-3 NA TRBV7-2 ASSSSSSTDTQY
TRBJ2-2 TRBD1 TRBV12-3/TRBV12-4 ASSPGQGDTGELF
TRBJ2-1 TRBD2 TRBV29-1 SARTSGRRDEQF
TRBJ1-1 TRBD1 TRBV11-2 ASSVDRGLAHFGTEAF
TRBJ1-2 NA TRBV18 ASSPSGRSYYGYT
TRBJ2-7 TRBD2 TRBV20-1 SARGLAGEWEQY
TRBJ2-3 NA TRBV28 ASSVGRKTNTDTQY
TRBJ2-7 NA TRBV28 ASSLGQKALSYEQY
TRBJ2-4 NA TRBV10-3 AISESGQLAKNIQY
TRBJ2-3 NA TRBV5-6 ASTPTTATDTQY
TRBJ2-7 NA TRBV5-1 ASSLVRDGGHEQY
TRBJ1-2 TRBD1 TRBV9 ASTLTGGVGGYT
TRBJ2-5 NA TRBV7-3 ASSLTSLETQY
TRBJ2-2 NA TRBV30 AWSARTVFLANTGELF
TRBJ1-1 NA TRBV6-5 ASSYSTFTEAF
TRBJ2-2 NA TRBV6-5 ASSSEGGARNGELF